This T cell receptor beta chain emerged from a study of T-cell reconstitution after alpha-beta-depleted transplantation in children. In germline, CDR1 is LNHNV, CDR2 YYDKDF (reference sequence). The CDR3 is 12 amino acids. Trimming left V 2 bases short and J 0 bases short, with 1 base between. Note on this clonotype: Its specificity is unknown.

TCRbeta library preparation incorporated unique molecular identifiers. TCRdb reanalysed the PCR reads using MiXCR and keeps one entry per CDR3 protein. Of about 980,000 distinct CDR3 sequences listed, around 30% are singletons. Study-wide points: A year post-transplant, T-cell counts and diversity derived mostly from newly produced T cells. Several hundred expanded graft clones reportedly were the source of alpha-beta T cells about two months after transplant. Elevated TCRbeta diversity at day 60 was traced, in some patients, to surviving recipient T cells and thymic progenitors.

The sequences come from PBMCs, mostly from graft donor cells, collected 360 days after TCRalphabeta/CD19-depleted stem cell transplant. V and J are TRBV15 and TRBJ1-2; D is ambiguous. The clonotype originates from a boy younger than two who had a stem cell transplant for SCID, so the T cells may come from the graft donor. In DNA, the CDR3 is TGTGCCACCAGCAGATCTAACTATGGCTACACCTTC. It translates to CATSRSNYGYTF.